In its sample, the clone carrying this T cell receptor (beta chain) was seen once. What it binds is unknown. This specimen comes from a study of OX40 agonist ivuxolimab in advanced cancers. Study results and caveats: More expanded clones were seen, on average, in CD8+ T cells than in CD4+. Dose levels from 0.1 to 3.0 mg/kg saw CD4+ and CD8+ blood T cells expand clonally by week 6.

The V end was cut by 0 bases, the J end by 4 bases, with 13 bases between. CDR1 SGHTS and CDR2 YDEGEE come from the germline V gene. The CDR3 sequence is 15 residues long. Generated by immunoSEQ multiplex PCR, the TCRdb table keeps only in-frame clones and is missing some. Counted here are 55,000 to 70,000 clones, around four fifths occurring once; the ten biggest clones make up 3.1%. The material sequenced was CD4+ or CD8+ T cells sorted from blood, taken in a trial of the OX40 agonist ivuxolimab. This chain links TRBV5-8 with TRBJ1-1; D is undetermined. This clonotype was sampled from an adult with an advanced solid tumor such as melanoma, head and neck, liver or kidney cancer. CDR3 in DNA: TGTGCCAGCAGCTTGGGGCTGAGGGTTTCCACTGAAGCTTTCTTT. Translated: CASSLGLRVSTEAFF.